A single sample gave rise to the 15 T cell receptor beta chains below, sequenced in a study of cytomegalovirus exposure and HLA in healthy donors. Primers: 60 Vbeta forward and 13 Jbeta reverse. Assay used: immunoSEQ multiplex PCR; TCRdb lists only in-frame clones, some missing. The repertoire holds some 200,000 clones, over 65% seen once, with about 0.092% in the top ten. Sequenced: PBMCs. Receptors originate from a boy aged 2 to 10 in good health and CMV-seronegative.

This clone is a singleton in its sample. The chain has TRBV30 and TRBJ2-7; a possible D gene is TRBD2 (6 bases). Between the trimmed V and J ends, which lost 7 bases and 3 bases, there was a span of 19 bases. The V gene's germline CDR1 is GTSNPN and CDR2 SVGIG (reference sequence). The CDR3 has 14 residues. The CDR3 protein is CASGGDGSNYEQYF. The CDR3 bases are TGTGCCTCAGGCGGGGACGGATCCAACTACGAGCAGTACTTC.

The CDR3 region has the DNA TGTGCCAGCAGCTTAAACACGTGGTATGGCTACACCTTC. This encodes CASSLNTWYGYTF. This chain uses TRBV11-2 with TRBJ1-2; unclear D gene. This CDR3 is built from 13 residues. Trimming left V 2 bases short and J 5 bases short, with 9 bases between. CDR1 and CDR2 from the germline V gene are SGHAT and FQNNGV.

This clone was observed a single time. V and J are TRBV19 and TRBJ1-2, with D unclear. CDR3 size: 14 residues. V gave up 3 bases and J gave up 4 bases, with 12 bases separating them. CDR1 and CDR2 from the germline V gene are LNHDA and SQIVND (reference sequence). CDR3 region: CASSMDSGSYGYTF. The CDR3, as DNA: TGTGCCAGTAGTATGGACTCCGGGTCCTATGGCTACACCTTC.

There are a few counts of this clone. The chain has TRBV5-6 and TRBJ1-1, with a possible D match to TRBD1 (6 bases). Per germline, CDR1 SGHDT and CDR2 YYEEEE. V shed 7 bases and J shed 0 bases, with 19 bases lying between them. The CDR3 extends over 16 amino acids. The CDR3 region has the DNA TGTGCCAGCGGGGTTTCTGACAGGACAATGAACACTGAAGCTTTCTTT. This codes for CASGVSDRTMNTEAFF.

The genes are TRBV15 and TRBJ2-7, with TRBD2 matching over 7 bases. V lost 0 bases and J lost 2; bases outside the gene matches: 4. The germline V gene encodes CDR1 LNHNV and CDR2 YYDKDF (reference sequence). CDR3 length: 15 residues. CDR3 DNA sequence: TGTGCCACCAGCAGAGAGGGGGGGACCCCCTACGAGCAGTACTTC. Amino acid sequence: CATSREGGTPYEQYF.

The chain is built from TRBV30 and TRBJ1-2; perhaps TRBD1 as D (5 bases). The germline V gene encodes CDR1 GTSNPN and CDR2 SVGIG (reference sequence). The CDR3 totals 15 residues. V was shortened by 1 base and J by 4 bases, with 16 bases between the two germline ends. The CDR3 region has the DNA TGTGCCTGGAGTGACCTCCGGGGGACCTCCTATGGCTACACCTTC. As protein: CAWSDLRGTSYGYTF.

The gene calls are TRBV5-8 and TRBJ2-3; tentative D call: TRBD2 (6 bases). V was pared by 4 bases and J by 0 bases, with 15 bases between. CDR1 is SGHTS and CDR2 is YDEGEE in the germline V gene. The CDR3 runs 16 residues. The CDR3 region is CASSQGPGGSTDTQYF. The CDR3 DNA follows: TGTGCCAGCAGCCAGGGACCTGGGGGGAGCACAGATACGCAGTATTTT.

As regards this clone: The junction and the germline gene differ at one end; a read error may be behind it. The chain links TRBV7-9 to TRBJ1-2; D ambiguous. The CDR3 is 14 amino acids. Germline CDR1 SEHNR, CDR2 FQNEAQ (reference sequence). The CDR3 protein is CSSSLARANYGYTF. In DNA, the CDR3 is TGTTCCAGCAGCTTAGCGAGGGCTAACTATGGCTACACCTTC. The variable domain in full, with the rest retrieved from reference TRBV7-9 and TRBJ1-2, is DTGVSQNPRHKITKRGQNVTFRCDPISEHNRLYWYRQTLGQGPEFLTYFQNEAQLEKSRLLSDRFSAERPKGSFSTLEIQRTEQGDSAMYLCSSSLARANYGYTFGSGTRLTVV.

The rearrangement uses TRBV21-1 and TRBJ2-3; the DNA was not compared with TRBD1, the D call given in the table. TRBV21-1 is a pseudogene segment. The CDR3 loop spans 21 amino acids. The CDR3 region is CASSLRLRKDRVKRSTDTQYF. CDR3 in DNA: TGTGCCAGCAGCCTTCGCCTCAGGAAGGACAGGGTAAAGCGGAGCACAGATACGCAGTATTTT.

This chain uses TRBV20-1 with TRBJ2-3; D uncertain. The V gene's germline CDR1 is DFQATT and CDR2 SNEGSKA (reference sequence). V gave up 3 bases and J gave up 8 bases, with 9 bases separating them. The CDR3 runs to 11 residues. CDR3 sequence: CSARKLGTQYF. CDR3 in DNA: TGCAGTGCTAGGAAGCTCGGTACGCAGTATTTT.

J is TRBJ1-1 and V is TRBV19, with D possibly matching TRBD1 (5 bases). The CDR3 has 15 amino acids. The ends were cut back, 1 base at V and 6 bases at J, with 15 bases in the middle. The germline CDR1 and CDR2 sequences are LNHDA and SQIVND (reference sequence). The DNA for the CDR3 is TGTGCCAGTAGTATAGGGGGGAGGGTGCGTCCTGAAGCTTTCTTT. Translating it yields CASSIGGRVRPEAFF.

This clone has a handful of counts. The chain uses TRBV18 and TRBJ1-3; 9 bases are shared with TRBD1. Germline values: CDR1 KGHSH, CDR2 LQKENI. This CDR3 has 16 amino acids. V shed 1 base and J 2 bases; nucleotides not matched to a gene: 3. The CDR3 loop reads CASSPRGDRAGNTIYF. The CDR3 DNA reads TGTGCCAGCTCACCACGAGGGGACAGGGCTGGAAACACCATATATTTT.

This chain connects TRBV11-2 to TRBJ1-2, with D tentatively TRBD1 (5 bases). Germline-derived CDR1 and CDR2 are SGHAT and FQNNGV. V was clipped by 5 bases and J by 6 bases, with 25 bases between them. The CDR3 runs to 17 residues. The CDR3 DNA is TGTGCCAGCAGCCAAGCCTCATCTTGGCAGGGTCGGCATGGCTACACCTTC. It translates to CASSQASSWQGRHGYTF.

This chain uses TRBV5-1 with TRBJ2-3; D is uncertain. CDR3 length equals 15 residues. V lost 1 base and J 1 base, leaving 10 bases between the germline ends. Germline V gives CDR1 SGHRS, CDR2 YFSETQ. CDR3 bases: TGCGCCAGCAGCTTGAACCTTATAGGCACAGATACGCAGTATTTT. It translates to CASSLNLIGTDTQYF.

This chain joins TRBV4-3 and TRBJ2-3; tentative D call: TRBD1 (6 bases). Germline assignment: CDR1 LGHNA and CDR2 YSLEER. This CDR3 has 14 residues. V was cut by 5 bases and J by 5 bases, with 14 bases left in between. This chain's CDR3 is CASSSRDTEDTQYF. The DNA for the CDR3 is TGCGCCAGCAGCTCCCGGGACACGGAAGATACGCAGTATTTT.